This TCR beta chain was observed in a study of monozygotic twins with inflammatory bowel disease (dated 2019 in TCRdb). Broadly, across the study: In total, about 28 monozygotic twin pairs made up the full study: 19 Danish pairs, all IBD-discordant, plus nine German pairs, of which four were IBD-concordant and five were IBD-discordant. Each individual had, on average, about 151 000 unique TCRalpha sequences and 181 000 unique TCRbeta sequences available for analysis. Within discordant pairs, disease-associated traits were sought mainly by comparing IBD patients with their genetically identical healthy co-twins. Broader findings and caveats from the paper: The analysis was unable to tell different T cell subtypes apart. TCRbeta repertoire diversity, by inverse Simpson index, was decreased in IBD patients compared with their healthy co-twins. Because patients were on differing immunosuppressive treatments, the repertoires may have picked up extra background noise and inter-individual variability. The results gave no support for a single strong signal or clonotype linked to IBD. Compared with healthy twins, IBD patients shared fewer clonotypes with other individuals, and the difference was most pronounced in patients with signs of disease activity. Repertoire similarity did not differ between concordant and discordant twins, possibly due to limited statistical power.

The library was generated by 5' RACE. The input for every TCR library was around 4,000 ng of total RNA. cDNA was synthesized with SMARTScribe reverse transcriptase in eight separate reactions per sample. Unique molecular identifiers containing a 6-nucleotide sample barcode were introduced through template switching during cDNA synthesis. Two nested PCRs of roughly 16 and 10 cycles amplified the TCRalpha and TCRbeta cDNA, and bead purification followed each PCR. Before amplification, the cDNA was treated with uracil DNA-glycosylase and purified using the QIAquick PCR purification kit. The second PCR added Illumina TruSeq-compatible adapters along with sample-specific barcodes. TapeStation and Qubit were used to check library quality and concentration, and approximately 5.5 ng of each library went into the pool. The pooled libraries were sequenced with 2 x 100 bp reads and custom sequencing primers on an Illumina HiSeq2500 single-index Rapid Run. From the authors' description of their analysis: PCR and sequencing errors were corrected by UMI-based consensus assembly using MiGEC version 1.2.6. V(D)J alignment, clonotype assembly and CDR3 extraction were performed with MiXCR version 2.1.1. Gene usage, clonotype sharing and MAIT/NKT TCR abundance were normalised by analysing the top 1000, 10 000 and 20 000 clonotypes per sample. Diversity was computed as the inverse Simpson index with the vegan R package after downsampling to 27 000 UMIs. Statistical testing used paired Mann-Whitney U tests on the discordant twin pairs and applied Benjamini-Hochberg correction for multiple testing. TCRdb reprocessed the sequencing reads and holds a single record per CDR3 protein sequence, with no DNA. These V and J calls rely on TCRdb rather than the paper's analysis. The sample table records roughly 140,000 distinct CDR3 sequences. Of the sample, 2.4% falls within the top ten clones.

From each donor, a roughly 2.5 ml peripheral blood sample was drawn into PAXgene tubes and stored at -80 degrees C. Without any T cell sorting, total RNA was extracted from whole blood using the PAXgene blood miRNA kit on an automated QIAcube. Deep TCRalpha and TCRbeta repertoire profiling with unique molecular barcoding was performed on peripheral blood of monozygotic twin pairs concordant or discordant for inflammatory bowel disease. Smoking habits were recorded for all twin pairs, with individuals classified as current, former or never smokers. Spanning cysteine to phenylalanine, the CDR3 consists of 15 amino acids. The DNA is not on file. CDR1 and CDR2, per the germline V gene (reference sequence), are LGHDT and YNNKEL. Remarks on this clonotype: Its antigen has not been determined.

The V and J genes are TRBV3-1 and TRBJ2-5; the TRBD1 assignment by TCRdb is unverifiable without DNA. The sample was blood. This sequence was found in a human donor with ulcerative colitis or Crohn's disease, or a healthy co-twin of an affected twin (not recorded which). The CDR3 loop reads CASRRRQSVTETQYF.